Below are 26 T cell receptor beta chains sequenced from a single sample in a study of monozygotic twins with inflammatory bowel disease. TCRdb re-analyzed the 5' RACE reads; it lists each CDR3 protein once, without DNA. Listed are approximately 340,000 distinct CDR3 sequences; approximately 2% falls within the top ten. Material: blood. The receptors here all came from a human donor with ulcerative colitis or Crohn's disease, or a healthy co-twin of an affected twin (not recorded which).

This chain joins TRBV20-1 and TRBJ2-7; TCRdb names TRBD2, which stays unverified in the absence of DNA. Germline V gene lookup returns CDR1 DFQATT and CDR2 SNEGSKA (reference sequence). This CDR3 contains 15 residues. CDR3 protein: CSAGGLAGAPYEQYF.

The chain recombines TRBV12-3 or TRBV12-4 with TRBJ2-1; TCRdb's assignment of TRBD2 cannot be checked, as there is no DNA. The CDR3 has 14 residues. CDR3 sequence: CASSLYSSRSEQFF.

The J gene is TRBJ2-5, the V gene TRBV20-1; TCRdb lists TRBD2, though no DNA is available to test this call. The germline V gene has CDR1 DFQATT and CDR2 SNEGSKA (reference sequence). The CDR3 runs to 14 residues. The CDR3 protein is CSALRAGREETQYF.

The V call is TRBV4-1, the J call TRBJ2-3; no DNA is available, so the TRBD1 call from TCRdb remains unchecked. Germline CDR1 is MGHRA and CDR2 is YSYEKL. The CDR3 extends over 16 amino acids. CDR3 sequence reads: CASSQVSAGARDTQYF.

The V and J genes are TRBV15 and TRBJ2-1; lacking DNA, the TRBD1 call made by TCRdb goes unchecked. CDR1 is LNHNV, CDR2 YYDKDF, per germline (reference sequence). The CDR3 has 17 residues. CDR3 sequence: CATSRDSAGAGLDEQFF. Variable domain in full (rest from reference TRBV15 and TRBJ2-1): DAMVIQNPRYQVTQFGKPVTLSCSQTLNHNVMYWYQQKSSQAPKLLFHYYDKDFNNEADTPDNFQSRRPNTSFCFLDIRSPGLGDTAMYLCATSRDSAGAGLDEQFFGPGTRLTVL.

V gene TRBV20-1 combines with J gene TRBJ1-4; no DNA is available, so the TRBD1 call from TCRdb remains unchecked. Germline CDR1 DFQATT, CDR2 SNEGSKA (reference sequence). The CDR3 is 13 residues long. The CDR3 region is CSASWQGSEKLFF.

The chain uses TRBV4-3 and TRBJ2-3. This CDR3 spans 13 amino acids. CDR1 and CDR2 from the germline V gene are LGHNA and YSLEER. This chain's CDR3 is CASSQELADTQYF.

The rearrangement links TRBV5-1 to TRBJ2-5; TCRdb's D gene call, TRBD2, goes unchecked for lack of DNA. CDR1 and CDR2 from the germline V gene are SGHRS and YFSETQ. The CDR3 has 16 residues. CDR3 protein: CASSPQPGTSGETQYF.

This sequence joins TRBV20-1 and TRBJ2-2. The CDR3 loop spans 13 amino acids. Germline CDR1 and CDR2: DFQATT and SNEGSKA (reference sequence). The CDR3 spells CSARDMFTGELFF.

CDR3 in amino acids: CASSWGLAGSGDTQYF. V gene TRBV7-7 combines with J gene TRBJ2-3; TCRdb names TRBD2, which stays unverified in the absence of DNA. From germline, CDR1 is SSHAT and CDR2 FNYEAQ (reference sequence). The CDR3 spans 16 residues. Full variable domain (missing parts from reference TRBV7-7 and TRBJ2-3): GAGVSQSPRYKVTKRGQDVTLRCDPISSHATLYWYQQALGQGPEFLTYFNYEAQPDKSGLPSDRFSAERPEGSISTLTIQRTEQRDSAMYRCASSWGLAGSGDTQYFGPGTRLTVL.

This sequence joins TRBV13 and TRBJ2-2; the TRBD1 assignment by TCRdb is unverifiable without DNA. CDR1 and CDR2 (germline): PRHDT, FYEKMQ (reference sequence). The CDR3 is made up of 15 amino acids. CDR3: CASSSDRGVSGELFF.

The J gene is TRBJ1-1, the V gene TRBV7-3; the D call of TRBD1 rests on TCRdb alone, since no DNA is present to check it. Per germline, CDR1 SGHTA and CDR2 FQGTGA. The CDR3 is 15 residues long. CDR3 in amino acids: CASSTSGTGNTEAFF.

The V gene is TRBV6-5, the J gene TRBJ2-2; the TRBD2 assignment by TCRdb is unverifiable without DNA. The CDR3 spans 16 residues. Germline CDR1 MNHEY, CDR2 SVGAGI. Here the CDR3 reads CASSYLLAGRTGELFF.

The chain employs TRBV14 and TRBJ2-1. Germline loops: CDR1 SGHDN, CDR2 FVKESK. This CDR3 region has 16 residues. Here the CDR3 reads CASSLRGMSSYNEQFF.

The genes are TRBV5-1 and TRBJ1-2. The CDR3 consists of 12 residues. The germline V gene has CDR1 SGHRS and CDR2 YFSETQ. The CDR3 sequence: CASSLLDYGYTF.

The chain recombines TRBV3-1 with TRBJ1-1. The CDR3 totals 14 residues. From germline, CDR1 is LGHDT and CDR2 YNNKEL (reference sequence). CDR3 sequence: CASSQEMAYTEAFF.

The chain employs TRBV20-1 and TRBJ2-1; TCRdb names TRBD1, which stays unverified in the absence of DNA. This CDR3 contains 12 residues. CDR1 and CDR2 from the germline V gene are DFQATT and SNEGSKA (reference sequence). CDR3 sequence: CSARSDGTEQFF.

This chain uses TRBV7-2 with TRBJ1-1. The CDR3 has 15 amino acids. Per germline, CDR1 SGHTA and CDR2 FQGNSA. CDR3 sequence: CASSLAGGRRTEAFF.

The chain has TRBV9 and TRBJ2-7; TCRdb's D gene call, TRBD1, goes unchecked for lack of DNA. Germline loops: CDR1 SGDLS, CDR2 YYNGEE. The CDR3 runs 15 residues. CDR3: CASSVGTGSRYEQYF.

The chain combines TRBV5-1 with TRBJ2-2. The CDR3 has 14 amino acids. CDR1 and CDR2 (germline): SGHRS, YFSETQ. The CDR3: CASSSAFNTGELFF.

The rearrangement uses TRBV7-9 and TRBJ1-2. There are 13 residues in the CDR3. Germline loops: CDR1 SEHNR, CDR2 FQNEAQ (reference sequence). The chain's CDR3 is CASSLGGKDGYTF.

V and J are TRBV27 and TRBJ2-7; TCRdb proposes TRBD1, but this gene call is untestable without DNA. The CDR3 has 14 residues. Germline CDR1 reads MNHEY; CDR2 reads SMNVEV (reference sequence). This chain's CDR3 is CASSWDRASYEQYF.

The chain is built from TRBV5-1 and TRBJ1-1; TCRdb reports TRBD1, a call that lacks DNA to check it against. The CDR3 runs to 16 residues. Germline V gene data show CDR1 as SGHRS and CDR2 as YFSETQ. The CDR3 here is CASSFAGGSMNTEAFF.

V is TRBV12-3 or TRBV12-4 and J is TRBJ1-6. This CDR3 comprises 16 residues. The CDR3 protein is CASTTHEGLNNSALHF.

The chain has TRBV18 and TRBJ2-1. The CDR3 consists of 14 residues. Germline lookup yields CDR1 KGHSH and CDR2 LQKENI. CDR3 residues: CASSPTLDYNEQFF.

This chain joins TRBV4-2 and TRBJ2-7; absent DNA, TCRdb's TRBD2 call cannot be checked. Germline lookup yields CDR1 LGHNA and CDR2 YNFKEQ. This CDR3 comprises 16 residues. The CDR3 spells CASSQDGGGPLYEQYF.